This T cell receptor (beta chain) comes out of a study of blood T cell repertoires in COVID-19. The length of the CDR3 is 16 residues. V was clipped by 4 bases and J by 0 bases, with 16 bases between them. Germline V gives CDR1 MNHEY, CDR2 SVGAGI. This clone was found once. How the authors handled the data: For nucleated cells, counts were estimated from reference gene primer amplification. Sequencing used immunoSEQ multiplex PCR; TCRdb keeps in-frame clones, though not all of them. That table furnishes V, J and clone size, whereas the DNA furnished D and trimming. The repertoire includes around 97,000 clones, around 87% of them detected once, and roughly 14% sits in the top ten.

The receptor was derived from a human donor in a cohort sampled during active COVID-19. V gene TRBV6-5 combines with J gene TRBJ2-7; D is perhaps TRBD1 (6 bases). The sequencing input was peripheral blood. The CDR3 loop reads CASSSRSRGTSYEQYF. The CDR3 DNA reads as TGTGCCAGCAGTTCTCGATCCAGGGGAACCTCCTACGAGCAGTACTTC.